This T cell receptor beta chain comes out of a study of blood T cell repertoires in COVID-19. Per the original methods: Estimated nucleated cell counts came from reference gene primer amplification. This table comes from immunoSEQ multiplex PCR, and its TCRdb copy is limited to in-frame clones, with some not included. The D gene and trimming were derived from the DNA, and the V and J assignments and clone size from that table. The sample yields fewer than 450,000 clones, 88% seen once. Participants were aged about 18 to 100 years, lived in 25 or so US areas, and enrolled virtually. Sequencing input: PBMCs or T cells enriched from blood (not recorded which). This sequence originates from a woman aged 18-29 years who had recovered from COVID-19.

The CDR3 DNA is TGTGCCAGCAGTCGGGACAGCGTAAATTCACCCCTCCACTTT. It specifies CASSRDSVNSPLHF. V gene TRBV7-3 combines with J gene TRBJ1-6, with 7 bases aligning to TRBD1. The germline CDR1 and CDR2 sequences are SGHTA and FQGTGA. The V and J ends lost 6 bases and 7 bases, in that order; junction bases with no gene match: 6. The CDR3 contains 14 residues.